The TCR beta chain described here comes from a study of cytomegalovirus exposure and HLA in healthy donors. Notes on the study in general: Within the approximately 110 validation repertoires, first-cohort TCR clusters tended to co-occur, according to a later analysis.

Trimming took 4 bases from V and 0 from J, leaving 16 bases between them. The CDR3 runs to 16 residues. Germline V gives CDR1 ENHRY, CDR2 SYGVKD. On this clone itself: The antigen remains undetermined.

Method: immunoSEQ multiplex PCR; TCRdb's copy keeps in-frame clones and lacks some. The table shows approximately 160,000 clones, with roughly nine tenths occurring only once. This clonotype was sampled from a woman between 18 and 29 years old in good health and CMV-seropositive. The V gene is TRBV10-3, the J gene TRBJ2-7; a possible D gene is TRBD2 (5 bases). Sequenced sample: PBMCs. The CDR3 DNA follows: TGTGCCATCAGTGGGTTGTTCCTTACTAGCTCCTACGAGCAGTACTTC. As protein: CAISGLFLTSSYEQYF.